A single sample gave rise to the 17 T cell receptor beta chains below, sequenced in a study of T cells in localized non-small cell lung cancer. Method: immunoSEQ multiplex PCR; TCRdb's copy keeps in-frame clones and lacks some. The data contain roughly 29,000 clones, approximately 83% of them singletons. The sequenced sample was peripheral blood mononuclear cells, obtained before any cancer treatment. These receptors were taken from a man aged 35 to 70 with stage III lung adenocarcinoma.

J is TRBJ2-7 and V is TRBV6-1; 8 nucleotides agree with TRBD1. The CDR3 has 16 residues. J lost 4 bases, V lost 4 bases, and 12 bases had no gene match. Germline CDR1 and CDR2: MNHNS and SASEGT. The CDR3 here is CASSGLGQAEPYEQYV. The CDR3 coding sequence is TGTGCCAGCAGTGGCTTGGGACAGGCAGAACCGTACGAGCAGTACGTC.

The chain combines TRBV7-2 with TRBJ2-4; D remains unclear. Germline CDR1 reads SGHTA; CDR2 reads FQGNSA. The CDR3 loop spans 13 amino acids. The V end lost 5 bases, the J end lost 2 bases, and 7 bases lay between the germline ends. The chain's CDR3 is CASSPGSKNIQYF. In DNA form, the CDR3 reads TGTGCCAGCAGCCCCGGGTCCAAAAACATTCAGTACTTC.

The CDR3 loop is CSRGRQETQYF. CDR3 nucleotides: TGCAGTCGCGGACGCCAAGAGACCCAGTACTTC. This rearrangement joins TRBV20-1 to TRBJ2-5; D gene unclear. The CDR3 contains 11 residues. The V and J ends lost 8 bases and 1 base respectively, with 8 bases between them. Germline V gives CDR1 DFQATT, CDR2 SNEGSKA (reference sequence).

This rearrangement joins TRBV29-1 to TRBJ2-2; 11 bases map to TRBD2. CDR3 length: 14 residues. Germline V CDR1 and CDR2: SQVTM, ANQGSEA. V trimming: 7 bases; J trimming: 4 bases; junction bases outside the gene matches: 5. The CDR3 DNA follows: TGCAGCGCAAGTAGCGGGGGGGCCACCGGGGAGCTGTTTTTT. Its protein is CSASSGGATGELFF.

V gene TRBV10-3 combines with J gene TRBJ2-3; D call uncertain. The CDR3 is 11 amino acids. V gave up 6 bases and J gave up 2 bases, with 3 bases separating them. In germline, CDR1 is ENHRY, CDR2 SYGVKD. The CDR3 sequence is CAIRDTDTQYF. The CDR3 coding sequence is TGTGCCATCAGAGACACAGATACGCAGTATTTT.

The chain joins TRBV7-2 to TRBJ1-1; D unclear. Germline V lookup: CDR1 SGHTA, CDR2 FQGNSA. This CDR3 has 13 residues. The ends were cut back, 5 bases at V and 9 bases at J, with 16 bases in the middle. DNA of the CDR3: TGTGCCAGCAGCCAAATCCGGTTATACAAAGCTTTCTTT. Protein sequence: CASSQIRLYKAFF.

This clone showed up just once. This chain uses TRBV2 with TRBJ2-5; TRBD2 matches 15 bases. The CDR3 is 19 amino acids. In germline, CDR1 is SNHLY, CDR2 FYNNEI. The J segment lost 2 bases and the V segment lost 6 bases, leaving 13 bases of the junction unmatched. The DNA for the CDR3 is TGTGCCAGCAGCCGGGGACTAGCGGGGGGCGGAGTGGGTCAAGAGACCCAGTACTTC. It yields the protein CASSRGLAGGGVGQETQYF.

This sequence joins TRBV6-1 and TRBJ2-5; TRBD2 aligns across 8 bases. The V gene end was trimmed by 6 bases and the J gene end by 3 bases; junction bases not matched to a gene: 9. The CDR3 is 15 residues long. The germline CDR1 and CDR2 sequences are MNHNS and SASEGT. The CDR3 spells CASRDLYSGKETQYF. The CDR3 nucleotides are TGTGCCAGCAGGGACCTATATAGCGGGAAAGAGACCCAGTACTTC.

The chain employs TRBV10-2 and TRBJ1-6; D unresolved. V lost 2 bases and J 5 bases, leaving 7 bases between the germline ends. The CDR3 has 14 residues. Per germline, CDR1 WSHSY and CDR2 SAAADI. CDR3 region: CASSERPNNSPLHF. The CDR3 DNA sequence: TGCGCCAGCAGTGAGCGGCCAAATAATTCACCCCTCCACTTT.

V is TRBV9 and J is TRBJ1-1; D remains unclear. Germline V CDR1 and CDR2: SGDLS, YYNGEE. This CDR3 is 14 amino acids long. The V end lost 2 bases, the J end lost 0 bases, and 8 bases lay between the germline ends. CDR3 sequence reads: CASSVTGLNTEAFF. CDR3 nucleotides: TGTGCCAGCAGCGTGACTGGGTTGAACACTGAAGCTTTCTTT.

The chain carries TRBV7-9 and TRBJ2-5; no firm D call. The CDR3 covers 14 residues. Germline V gives CDR1 SEHNR, CDR2 FQNEAQ (reference sequence). Deletions cut 3 bases from V and 5 bases from J, with 13 bases between. CDR3 in amino acids: CASSFFEAEETQYF. CDR3 in DNA: TGTGCCAGCAGCTTCTTCGAGGCGGAGGAGACCCAGTACTTC. The full variable domain, rest sourced from reference TRBV7-9 and TRBJ2-5, is DTGVSQNPRHKITKRGQNVTFRCDPISEHNRLYWYRQTLGQGPEFLTYFQNEAQLEKSRLLSDRFSAERPKGSFSTLEIQRTEQGDSAMYLCASSFFEAEETQYFGPGTRLLVL.

Only one count was recorded for this clone. The genes are TRBV4-2 and TRBJ2-5; weak D call: TRBD2 (5 bases). Trimming took off 5 bases at V and 1 base at J, with 8 bases between the two ends. Germline V lookup: CDR1 LGHNA, CDR2 YNFKEQ. This CDR3 is built from 13 residues. The CDR3 protein is CASSLRGQETQYF. Written as DNA, the CDR3 is TGTGCCAGCAGCTTACGGGGCCAAGAGACCCAGTACTTC.

This chain uses TRBV10-1 with TRBJ1-1; D unclear. The V end was cut by 5 bases, the J end by 0 bases, with 7 bases between. Germline CDR1 reads WNHNN; CDR2 reads SYGVQD (reference sequence). The CDR3 contains 13 residues. The CDR3 sequence is CASSFSVNTEAFF. The CDR3 DNA reads as TGCGCCAGCAGTTTTAGCGTGAACACTGAAGCTTTCTTT.

This clone has only a few counts. The chain combines TRBV14 with TRBJ2-2; the match to TRBD1 covers 7 bases. CDR1 SGHDN and CDR2 FVKESK come from the germline V gene. The trim removed 1 base at V and 2 bases at J, leaving 7 bases unmatched. The CDR3 loop spans 17 amino acids. The CDR3 reads CASSQAVRGTNTGELFF. The CDR3 bases are TGTGCCAGCAGCCAAGCGGTCAGGGGGACCAACACCGGGGAGCTGTTTTTT.

The chain is built from TRBV28 and TRBJ2-3; no firm D call. Deletions cut 6 bases from V and 4 bases from J, with 14 bases between. This CDR3 is built from 14 residues. Per the germline V gene, CDR1 is MDHEN and CDR2 is SYDVKM. This chain's CDR3 is CASSNMKAPDTQYF. As DNA, the CDR3 is TGTGCCAGCAGCAACATGAAGGCCCCAGATACGCAGTATTTT.

This clone was picked up one time. The chain carries TRBV25-1 and TRBJ1-5, with D maybe TRBD1 (5 bases). Trimming took 3 bases from V and 3 from J, leaving 9 bases between them. This CDR3 region has 14 residues. CDR1 is MGHDK, CDR2 SYGVNS, per germline. The chain's CDR3 is CASSDTGDNQPQHF. The DNA of the CDR3 is TGTGCCAGCAGTGATACAGGCGACAATCAGCCCCAGCATTTT.

This clone has only a few counts. The J gene is TRBJ1-1, the V gene TRBV19; a weak D match, TRBD1 (6 bases). Trimming left V 4 bases short and J 1 base short, with 10 bases between. This CDR3 has 14 amino acids. Germline V gene sequence: CDR1 LNHDA, CDR2 SQIVND (reference sequence). CDR3 in amino acids: CASSRLTGNTEAFF. In nucleotides, the CDR3 is TGTGCCAGTAGTAGGCTGACAGGGAACACTGAAGCTTTCTTT.